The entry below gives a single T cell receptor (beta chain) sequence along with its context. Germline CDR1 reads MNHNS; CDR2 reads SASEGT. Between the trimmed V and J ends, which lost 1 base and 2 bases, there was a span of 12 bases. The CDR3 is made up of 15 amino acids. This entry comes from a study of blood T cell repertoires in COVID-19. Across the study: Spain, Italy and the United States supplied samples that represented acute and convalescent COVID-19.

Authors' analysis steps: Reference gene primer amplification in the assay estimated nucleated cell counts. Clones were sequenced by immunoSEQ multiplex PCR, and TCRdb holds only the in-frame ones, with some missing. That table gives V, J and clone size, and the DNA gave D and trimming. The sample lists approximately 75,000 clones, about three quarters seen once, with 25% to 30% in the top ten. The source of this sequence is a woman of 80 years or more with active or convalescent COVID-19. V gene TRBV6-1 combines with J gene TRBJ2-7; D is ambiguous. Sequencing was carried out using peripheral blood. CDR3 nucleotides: TGTGCCAGCAGTGAAGTAAGACTTCCTACCTACGAGCAGTACTTC. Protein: CASSEVRLPTYEQYF.